The text below deals with one T cell receptor (beta chain). Its specificity is not known. Sample time point: recipient sample about 28 days before transplant, after cytoreduction. Samples: about 28 days before transplant, then days 30, 100 and 180 after. This sample was included in a study of T cell clonotyping in hematopoietic cell transplantation. Study-wide background: Cytoreduction preceded collection of pretransplant recipient samples. Findings of the study overall: Broader posttransplant TCR repertoire diversity was predicted by graft donor and pretransplant recipient Inverse Simpson Index values. Recipient TCR diversity dropped after transplant; expanded clonotypes rose from day 30 to 180.

Produced via immunoSEQ multiplex PCR; TCRdb's table is partial and in-frame only. The sample has about 76,000 clones, 90% to 96% seen once; the top ten hold around 1.5%. The CDR3 runs to 16 residues. Trimming took 6 bases from V and 3 from J; bases not matched to a gene: 13. In germline, CDR1 is LNHDA, CDR2 SQIVND (reference sequence). This sequence joins TRBV19 and TRBJ1-1, with TRBD1 identical over 7 bases. Sample: peripheral blood mononuclear cells, taken before stem cell transplant. The receptor was isolated from a woman aged 50 to 65 with acute myeloid leukemia. Some clones in this sample may be carry-over from other donors' samples. CDR3 region: CASSPTAGRGDTEAFF. CDR3 in DNA: TGTGCCAGTAGCCCAACCGCGGGCAGGGGGGACACTGAAGCTTTCTTT.